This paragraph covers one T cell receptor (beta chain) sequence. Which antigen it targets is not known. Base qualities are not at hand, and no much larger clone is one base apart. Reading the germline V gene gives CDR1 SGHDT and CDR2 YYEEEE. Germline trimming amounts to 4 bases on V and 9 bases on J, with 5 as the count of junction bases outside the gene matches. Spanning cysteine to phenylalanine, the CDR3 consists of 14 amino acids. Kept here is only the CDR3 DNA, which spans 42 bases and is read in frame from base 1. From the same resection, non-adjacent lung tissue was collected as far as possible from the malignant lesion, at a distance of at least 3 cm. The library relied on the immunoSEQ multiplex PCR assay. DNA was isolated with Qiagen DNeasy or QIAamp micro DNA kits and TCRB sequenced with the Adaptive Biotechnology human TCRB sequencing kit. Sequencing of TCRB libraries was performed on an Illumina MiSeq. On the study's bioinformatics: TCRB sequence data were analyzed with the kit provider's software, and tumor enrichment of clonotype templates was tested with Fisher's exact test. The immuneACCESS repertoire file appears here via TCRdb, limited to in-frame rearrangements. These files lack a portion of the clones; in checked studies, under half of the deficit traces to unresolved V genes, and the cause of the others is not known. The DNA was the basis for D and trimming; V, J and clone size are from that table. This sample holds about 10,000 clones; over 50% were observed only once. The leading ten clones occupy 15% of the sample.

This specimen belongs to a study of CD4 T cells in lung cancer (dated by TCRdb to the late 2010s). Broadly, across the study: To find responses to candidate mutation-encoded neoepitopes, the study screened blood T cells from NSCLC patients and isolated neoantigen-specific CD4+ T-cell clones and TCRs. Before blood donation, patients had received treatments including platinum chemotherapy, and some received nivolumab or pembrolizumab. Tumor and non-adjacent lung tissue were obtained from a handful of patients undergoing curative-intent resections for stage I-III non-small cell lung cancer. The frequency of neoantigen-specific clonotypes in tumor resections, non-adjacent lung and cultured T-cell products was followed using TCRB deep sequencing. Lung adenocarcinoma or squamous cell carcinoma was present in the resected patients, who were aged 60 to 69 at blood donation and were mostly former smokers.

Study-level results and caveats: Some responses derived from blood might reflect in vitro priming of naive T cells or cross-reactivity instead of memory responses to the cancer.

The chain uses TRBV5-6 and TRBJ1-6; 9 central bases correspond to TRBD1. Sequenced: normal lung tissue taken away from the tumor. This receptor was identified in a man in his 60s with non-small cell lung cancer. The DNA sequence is TGTGCCAGCAGCGCGGGACAGGGCCCTTCACCCCTCCACTTT. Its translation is CASSAGQGPSPLHF.